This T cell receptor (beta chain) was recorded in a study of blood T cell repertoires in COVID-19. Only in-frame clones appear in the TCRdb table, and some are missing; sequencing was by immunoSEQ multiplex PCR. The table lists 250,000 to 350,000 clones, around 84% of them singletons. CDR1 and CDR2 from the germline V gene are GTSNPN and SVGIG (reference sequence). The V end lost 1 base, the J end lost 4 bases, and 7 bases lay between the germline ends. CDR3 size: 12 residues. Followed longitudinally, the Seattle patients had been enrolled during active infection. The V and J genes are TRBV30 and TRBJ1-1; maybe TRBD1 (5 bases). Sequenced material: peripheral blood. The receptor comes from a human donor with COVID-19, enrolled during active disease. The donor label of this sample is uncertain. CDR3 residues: CAWSATVTEAFF. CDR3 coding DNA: TGTGCCTGGAGTGCGACAGTCACTGAAGCTTTCTTT.